The 23 T cell receptor beta chains presented below share a single source sample, sequenced in a study of blood T cell repertoires in COVID-19. The repertoire was sequenced with immunoSEQ multiplex PCR; TCRdb's copy has only in-frame clones and lacks some. The table includes about 150,000 clones, around four fifths detected once. Input material: peripheral blood. All receptors come from an elderly woman with acute or convalescent COVID-19.

This clone was seen only once. This sequence joins TRBV7-2 and TRBJ1-2; the D gene is possibly TRBD1 (6 bases). V was trimmed by 5 bases and J by 4 bases, leaving 14 bases between them. Germline values: CDR1 SGHTA, CDR2 FQGNSA. CDR3 length equals 14 residues. In DNA form, the CDR3 reads TGTGCCAGCAGCCGGGACACGGGAGGCTATGGCTACACCTTC. Protein sequence: CASSRDTGGYGYTF.

In DNA, the CDR3 is TGCGCCAGCAGTTCCGGACTAGCGGCGTTGAGCTCCTACAATGAGCAGTTCTTC. As protein: CASSSGLAALSSYNEQFF. The chain has TRBV5-1 and TRBJ2-1, with 10 bases identical to TRBD2. The CDR3 runs to 18 residues. Losses at the gene ends were 5 bases for V and 0 bases for J; bases not matched to a gene: 11. Germline V CDR1 and CDR2: SGHRS, YFSETQ.

The chain employs TRBV6-5 and TRBJ2-3; 7 bases fit TRBD1. Germline V gene data show CDR1 as MNHEY and CDR2 as SVGAGI. V lost 11 bases, J lost 1 base, and 3 bases stayed unmatched. The CDR3 covers 12 residues. CDR3 DNA: TGTGCCGGCGGACAGGGCACAGATACGCAGTATTTT. Amino acid sequence: CAGGQGTDTQYF.

In this sample, this clone turned up a few times. For the CDR3, the DNA is TGTGCCAGCAGCACTTACCGGAACACTGAAGCTTTCTTT. The encoded protein is CASSTYRNTEAFF. J is TRBJ1-1 and V is TRBV6-4; D is unresolved. V lost 6 bases and J 1 base, leaving 9 bases between the germline ends. The CDR3 spans 13 residues. Germline V gene sequence: CDR1 MRHNA, CDR2 SNTAGT.

The chain is built from TRBV5-1 and TRBJ2-1; 8 bases are a match to TRBD1. Germline V gene sequence: CDR1 SGHRS, CDR2 YFSETQ. The CDR3 contains 14 residues. V lost 4 bases, J lost 10 bases, and 10 bases stayed unmatched. CDR3 in DNA: TGCGCCAGCAGCGAGGGACAGGAATTTGGGGAGCAGTTCTTC. Residues: CASSEGQEFGEQFF.

The genes are TRBV29-1 and TRBJ2-7, with D perhaps TRBD2 (5 bases). Germline V gives CDR1 SQVTM, CDR2 ANQGSEA. The CDR3 loop spans 13 amino acids. V was trimmed by 2 bases and J by 0 bases, leaving 8 bases between them. This CDR3 reads CSVEKGSSYEQYF. The CDR3 nucleotides read TGCAGCGTTGAAAAAGGGAGCTCCTACGAGCAGTACTTC.

The chain is built from TRBV7-3 and TRBJ1-2, with D possibly being TRBD1 (6 bases). This CDR3 has 15 residues. V was cut by 2 bases and J by 6 bases, with 16 bases left in between. Germline-derived CDR1 and CDR2 are SGHTA and FQGTGA. The CDR3 is CASSLGPGEANGYTF. Written as DNA, the CDR3 is TGTGCCAGCAGCTTAGGGCCAGGGGAAGCTAATGGCTACACCTTC.

The chain joins TRBV7-3 to TRBJ2-2, with D tentatively TRBD1 (7 bases). The CDR3 loop spans 19 amino acids. V shed 5 bases and J shed 3 bases, with 25 bases lying between them. Germline lookup yields CDR1 SGHTA and CDR2 FQGTGA. CDR3 DNA sequence: TGTGCCAGCAGCCCAGGGGGGCACGATGTGCCGATAGACACCGGGGAGCTGTTTTTT. Translation: CASSPGGHDVPIDTGELFF.

The rearrangement uses TRBV5-8 and TRBJ1-5; 7 bases align to TRBD1. Germline V CDR1 and CDR2: SGHTS, YDEGEE. V dropped 2 bases and J dropped 0; count of bases not matched to a gene: 5. The CDR3 spans 16 residues. CDR3 amino acids: CASSFRGGNSNQPQHF. The CDR3 DNA is TGTGCCAGCAGCTTCCGAGGGGGCAATAGCAATCAGCCCCAGCATTTT.

The chain has TRBV6-5 and TRBJ1-1, with 7 bases identical to TRBD1. Germline V gene lookup returns CDR1 MNHEY and CDR2 SVGAGI. The CDR3 loop spans 14 amino acids. V shed 6 bases, J shed 1 base, and the junction held 5 bases outside the gene matches. CDR3 sequence: CASSWDRENTEAFF. DNA of the CDR3: TGTGCCAGCAGCTGGGACAGAGAGAACACTGAAGCTTTCTTT.

V and J are TRBV10-1 and TRBJ2-2; 10 bases map to TRBD1. The CDR3 is 16 residues long. The germline V gene has CDR1 WNHNN and CDR2 SYGVQD (reference sequence). The V segment lost 2 bases and the J segment 5 bases; nucleotides outside the gene matches: 5. CDR3 DNA sequence: TGCGCCAGCAGTGAGAACCCGGGACAGGGGACCGGGGAGCTGTTTTTT. Its protein product is CASSENPGQGTGELFF.

The chain joins TRBV9 to TRBJ2-1, with 8 bases lining up with TRBD2. From germline, CDR1 is SGDLS and CDR2 YYNGEE. After removal of 0 bases from V and 1 base from J, the junction contained 0 bases not matched to a gene. The CDR3 contains 15 residues. The CDR3 loop is CASSVAGGSYNEQFF. DNA for the CDR3: TGTGCCAGCAGCGTAGCGGGGGGGTCCTACAATGAGCAGTTCTTC.

This chain joins TRBV28 and TRBJ2-5, with 10 bases fitting TRBD2. Germline CDR1 and CDR2: MDHEN and SYDVKM. After removal of 4 bases from V and 5 bases from J, the junction contained 10 bases not matched to a gene. The CDR3 runs to 16 residues. CDR3 DNA: TGTGCCAGCAGTTCGACTAGCGGGTGGGCCGTGGAGACCCAGTACTTC. Translated, it gives CASSSTSGWAVETQYF.

The chain links TRBV10-3 to TRBJ1-2, with D tentatively TRBD1 (6 bases). Deletions cut 0 bases from V and 8 bases from J, with 16 bases between. Germline V gives CDR1 ENHRY, CDR2 SYGVKD. This CDR3 is built from 15 residues. In nucleotides, the CDR3 is TGTGCCATCAGTGAGTCGCAGGACAGTCGGTTCGGCTACACCTTC. Protein product: CAISESQDSRFGYTF.

The CDR3 region is CAPRPYPALGRVRETQYF. CDR3 coding DNA: TGCGCCCCCCGGCCCTACCCTGCCCTCGGCAGGGTGAGAGAGACCCAGTACTTC. The chain joins TRBV23-1 to TRBJ2-5, with D tentatively TRBD1 (5 bases). TRBV23-1 is given ORF status, its function remaining uncertain. The CDR3 totals 18 residues. V lost 11 bases and J 4 bases, leaving 32 bases between the germline ends.

The chain joins TRBV4-2 to TRBJ1-2; no clear D gene. Trimming left V 1 base short and J 3 bases short, with 6 bases between. This CDR3 has 13 residues. Germline CDR1 LGHNA, CDR2 YNFKEQ. CDR3 loop: CASSQVSDYGYTF. The CDR3 DNA sequence: TGTGCCAGCAGCCAAGTTAGTGACTATGGCTACACCTTC.

The chain employs TRBV24-1 and TRBJ2-1, with TRBD1 matching over 8 bases. V dropped 2 bases and J dropped 0; count of bases not matched to a gene: 5. Germline values: CDR1 KGHDR, CDR2 SFDVKD. The CDR3 has 17 amino acids. CDR3 loop: CATSDSPGQGSYNEQFF. CDR3 in DNA: TGTGCCACCAGTGATTCCCCCGGACAGGGCTCCTACAATGAGCAGTTCTTC.

This chain connects TRBV5-6 to TRBJ2-7; no definite D call. V gave up 0 bases and J gave up 2 bases, with 15 bases separating them. Germline CDR1 reads SGHDT; CDR2 reads YYEEEE. The CDR3 has 16 residues. Here the CDR3 reads CASSLGATSRTYEQYF. The CDR3 region has the DNA TGTGCCAGCAGCTTGGGGGCAACGTCCAGGACCTACGAGCAGTACTTC. Drawing the rest from reference TRBV5-6 and TRBJ2-7, the complete variable domain is DAGVTQSPTHLIKTRGQQVTLRCSPKSGHDTVSWYQQALGQGPQFIFQYYEEEERQRGNFPDRFSGHQFPNYSSELNVNALLLGDSALYLCASSLGATSRTYEQYFGPGTRLTVT.

This chain links TRBV2 with TRBJ1-2; D perhaps matches TRBD1 (6 bases). V was trimmed by 7 bases and J by 3 bases, leaving 18 bases between them. The CDR3 spans 15 residues. The V gene's germline CDR1 is SNHLY and CDR2 FYNNEI. DNA for the CDR3: TGTGCCAGCATCGACCCAAGGAAGGGGGACTATGGCTACACCTTC. Translated: CASIDPRKGDYGYTF.

This sequence joins TRBV7-2 and TRBJ2-2; D perhaps matches TRBD1 (6 bases). V was clipped by 7 bases and J by 1 base, with 10 bases between them. The CDR3 has 14 amino acids. Germline-derived CDR1 and CDR2 are SGHTA and FQGNSA. CDR3: CASTPTGNTGELFF. CDR3 bases: TGTGCCAGCACCCCGACAGGGAACACCGGGGAGCTGTTTTTT.

A few counts support this clone. The gene calls are TRBV4-2 and TRBJ2-5, with TRBD1 matching 9 bases. The ends lost 1 base at V and 5 bases at J; junction bases unmatched: 5. Germline CDR1 reads LGHNA; CDR2 reads YNFKEQ. The CDR3 is made up of 15 amino acids. CDR3 nucleotides: TGTGCCAGCAGCCAAGGTACAGGGGGCAAGGAGACCCAGTACTTC. Translating it yields CASSQGTGGKETQYF.

The chain has TRBV12-2 and TRBJ1-6; TRBD1 is the table's D call and was not checked against the DNA. TRBV12-2 is listed as a pseudogene. There are 19 residues in the CDR3. CDR3 in amino acids: CASRLRWDRGKVRNSPLHF. The CDR3 DNA reads TGTGCAAGTCGCTTAAGGTGGGACAGGGGGAAGGTACGGAATTCACCCCTCCACTTT.

DNA of the CDR3: TGTGCCAGCAGCTTAGAGTCCGGGGACTATGGCTACACCTTC. It encodes CASSLESGDYGYTF. This rearrangement joins TRBV7-2 to TRBJ1-2; D gene uncertain. Trimming took 1 base from V and 3 from J, leaving 9 bases between them. In germline, CDR1 is SGHTA, CDR2 FQGNSA. The CDR3 consists of 14 residues.